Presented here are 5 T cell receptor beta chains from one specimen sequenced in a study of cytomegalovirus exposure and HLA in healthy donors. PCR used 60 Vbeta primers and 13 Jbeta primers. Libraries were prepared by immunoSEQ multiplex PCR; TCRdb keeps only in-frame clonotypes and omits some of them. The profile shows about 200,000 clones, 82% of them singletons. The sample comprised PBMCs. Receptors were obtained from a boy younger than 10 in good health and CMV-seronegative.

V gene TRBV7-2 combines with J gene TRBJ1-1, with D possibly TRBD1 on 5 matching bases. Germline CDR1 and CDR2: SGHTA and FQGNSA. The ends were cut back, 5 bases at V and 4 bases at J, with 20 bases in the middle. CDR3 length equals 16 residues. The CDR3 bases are TGTGCCAGCAGCCCCTCGGGGGGAAAGTCGGGCACTGAAGCTTTCTTT. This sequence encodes CASSPSGGKSGTEAFF.

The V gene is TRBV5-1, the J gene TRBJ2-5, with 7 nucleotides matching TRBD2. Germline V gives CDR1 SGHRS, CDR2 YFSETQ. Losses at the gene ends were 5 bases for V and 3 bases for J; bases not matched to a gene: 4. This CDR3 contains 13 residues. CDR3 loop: CASRIAGEETQYF. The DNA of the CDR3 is TGCGCCAGCAGGATAGCGGGCGAAGAGACCCAGTACTTC.

This chain's CDR3 is CASSARLAGKHEQYF. CDR3 nucleotides: TGTGCCAGCAGCGCTCGACTAGCGGGGAAGCACGAGCAGTACTTC. This chain uses TRBV7-2 with TRBJ2-7; 11 bases are shared with TRBD2. The CDR3 consists of 15 residues. The germline V gene has CDR1 SGHTA and CDR2 FQGNSA. The junction had 8 bases not matched to a gene; V was cut back by 5 bases and J by 5 bases.

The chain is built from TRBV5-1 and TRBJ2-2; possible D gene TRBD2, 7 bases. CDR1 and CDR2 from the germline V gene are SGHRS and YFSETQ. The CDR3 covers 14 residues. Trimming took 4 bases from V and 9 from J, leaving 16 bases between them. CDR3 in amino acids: CASSPGAGGRELFF. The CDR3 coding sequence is TGCGCCAGCAGCCCGGGTGCCGGGGGGCGGGAGCTGTTTTTT.

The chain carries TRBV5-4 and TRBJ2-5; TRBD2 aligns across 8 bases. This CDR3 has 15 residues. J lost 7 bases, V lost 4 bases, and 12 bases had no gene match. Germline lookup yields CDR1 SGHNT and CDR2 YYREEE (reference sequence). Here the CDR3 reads CASSPDRTSFGTQYF. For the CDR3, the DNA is TGTGCCAGCAGCCCCGACAGGACTAGCTTTGGGACCCAGTACTTC.